A single sample gave rise to the 13 T cell receptor beta chains below, sequenced in a study of blood T cell repertoires in COVID-19 (dated by TCRdb to 2020 to 2021). The library came from the immunoSEQ multiplex PCR assay. TCRdb carries this immuneACCESS record with in-frame sequences only. Its versions omit some clonotypes, under half of them owing to an unresolved V gene in the studies checked, with the rest unexplained. The sample records a few hundred thousand clones, 90% of which are singletons. The ten largest clones add up to 3.5% to 4.5% of the sample. Sequencing used PBMCs or T cells enriched from blood (not recorded which). Receptors originate from a woman younger than 35 with acute COVID-19.

V and J are TRBV6-1 and TRBJ2-7; 10 bases agree with TRBD2. This CDR3 has 15 amino acids. V dropped 0 bases and J dropped 7; count of bases not matched to a gene: 6. CDR1 and CDR2 from the germline V gene are MNHNS and SASEGT. This chain's CDR3 is CASSEAASGSGEQYF. DNA of the CDR3: TGTGCCAGCAGTGAAGCGGCTAGCGGGAGTGGTGAGCAGTACTTC.

The V gene is TRBV19, the J gene TRBJ1-2; 7 bases map to TRBD1. V gave up 7 bases and J gave up 7 bases; unmatched junction bases: 9. This CDR3 has 13 residues. The germline V gene has CDR1 LNHDA and CDR2 SQIVND (reference sequence). The CDR3 region is CASTQRQGGGYTF. CDR3 nucleotides: TGTGCCAGTACCCAGAGACAGGGCGGTGGCTACACCTTC.

V usage is TRBV19 and J usage is TRBJ1-1, with D maybe TRBD1 (5 bases). V was trimmed by 6 bases and J by 6 bases, leaving 11 bases between them. CDR1 and CDR2 from the germline V gene are LNHDA and SQIVND (reference sequence). This CDR3 region has 12 residues. The CDR3 reads CASRGTQAEAFF. The CDR3 DNA follows: TGTGCCAGTAGGGGGACTCAGGCTGAAGCTTTCTTT.

V usage is TRBV27 and J usage is TRBJ2-1, with 10 bases lining up with TRBD1. With 7 bases clipped from V and 8 bases from J, the junction kept 5 bases outside the gene matches. This CDR3 contains 13 residues. CDR1 and CDR2 from the germline V gene are MNHEY and SMNVEV (reference sequence). DNA of the CDR3: TGTGCCAGCAAGGGACAGGGGTGGCATGAGCAGTTCTTC. Amino acid sequence: CASKGQGWHEQFF.

This sequence joins TRBV18 and TRBJ1-5; no clear D gene. The germline V gene encodes CDR1 KGHSH and CDR2 LQKENI. V was trimmed by 3 bases and J by 7 bases, leaving 7 bases between them. This CDR3 has 12 residues. CDR3 residues: CASSPGEQPQHF. The CDR3 DNA reads as TGTGCCAGCTCACCGGGAGAGCAGCCCCAGCATTTT.

The V and J genes are TRBV9 and TRBJ2-7; D is perhaps TRBD1 (6 bases). The CDR3 sequence is 15 residues long. CDR1 is SGDLS, CDR2 YYNGEE, per germline. With 2 bases removed from V and 0 bases from J, the gap between germline ends came to 12 bases. The CDR3 bases are TGTGCCAGCAGCGTTGGGGACACAATCTCCTACGAGCAGTACTTC. Encoded protein: CASSVGDTISYEQYF.

The chain recombines TRBV14 with TRBJ2-5, with TRBD1 matching 7 bases. The germline V gene encodes CDR1 SGHDN and CDR2 FVKESK. This CDR3 comprises 14 residues. Trimming cost V 4 bases and J 5 bases; bases outside gene matches: 7. The CDR3 reads CASSLNHRGETQYF. The CDR3 DNA sequence: TGTGCCAGCAGCCTAAACCACAGGGGCGAGACCCAGTACTTC.

This rearrangement joins TRBV9 to TRBJ1-2; the D gene is possibly TRBD1 (5 bases). Trimming pared 3 bases from V and 4 bases from J, leaving 16 bases between. Germline CDR1 and CDR2: SGDLS and YYNGEE. The CDR3 is 15 amino acids. CDR3 loop: CASSASGGVVYGYTF. The CDR3 coding sequence is TGTGCCAGCAGCGCCTCTGGGGGGGTAGTCTATGGCTACACCTTC.

This clone occurred once. This rearrangement joins TRBV28 to TRBJ1-1; D ambiguous. Germline V gene sequence: CDR1 MDHEN, CDR2 SYDVKM. The CDR3 covers 12 residues. Between the trimmed V and J ends, which lost 1 base and 11 bases, there was a span of 11 bases. The CDR3 is CASSLYREEAFF. The CDR3 DNA is TGTGCCAGCAGTTTATACCGAGAGGAGGCTTTCTTT.

The rearrangement uses TRBV11-2 and TRBJ2-3; 11 bases line up with TRBD2. Trimming took 0 bases from V and 5 from J; bases not matched to a gene: 1. CDR1 SGHAT and CDR2 FQNNGV come from the germline V gene. The CDR3 has 15 residues. The CDR3 protein is CASSLEGTSGDTQYF. DNA for the CDR3: TGTGCCAGCAGCTTAGAAGGGACTAGCGGAGATACGCAGTATTTT.

This clone was recorded once. This rearrangement joins TRBV18 to TRBJ2-7, with D possibly matching TRBD2 (5 bases). The CDR3 has 19 amino acids. Germline V gives CDR1 KGHSH, CDR2 LQKENI. V lost 3 bases, J lost 1 base, and 25 bases lay in between. CDR3 in DNA: TGTGCCAGCTCACCCCCCAACGCCTACCTGGACTTAAATTCCTACGAGCAGTACTTC. The encoded protein is CASSPPNAYLDLNSYEQYF.

This clone was detected once. The chain couples TRBV3-1 (or the pseudogene TRBV3-2) to TRBJ1-6; D is ambiguous. The CDR3 has 15 amino acids. V lost 3 bases, J lost 6 bases, and 12 bases lay in between. Per germline, CDR1 LGHDT and CDR2 YNNKEL (reference sequence). Here the CDR3 reads CASSHISTANSPLHF. The CDR3 nucleotides are TGTGCCAGCAGCCATATCAGTACCGCTAATTCACCCCTCCACTTT.

The gene calls are TRBV19 and TRBJ1-4, with a weak D call TRBD1 (6 bases). The V gene lost 7 bases and the J gene lost 8 bases, with 17 bases spanning the gap. CDR1 and CDR2 (germline): LNHDA, SQIVND (reference sequence). The CDR3 sequence is 14 residues long. The CDR3 reads CASKLSGVGEKLFF. The CDR3 DNA reads as TGTGCCAGTAAACTCTCAGGGGTCGGGGAAAAACTGTTTTTT. Together with reference TRBV19 and TRBJ1-4, the CDR3 gives the full variable domain: DGGITQSPKYLFRKEGQNVTLSCEQNLNHDAMYWYRQDPGQGLRLIYYSQIVNDFQKGDIAEGYSVSREKKESFPLTVTSAQKNPTAFYLCASKLSGVGEKLFFGSGTQLSVL.